This T cell receptor beta chain was sequenced during a study of T cell responses to AZD1222 COVID-19 vaccine. Sequencing used immunoSEQ multiplex PCR; TCRdb keeps in-frame clones, though not all of them. The sample has 85,000 to 95,000 clones; about 91% are singletons. Study-level points and caveats: Increased Spike-specific TCR breadth and depth were observed after two AZD1222 doses. There were vaccine-associated CD4 TCRs across spike, dominant at 160-218 and 743-854. The donor group comprised mostly white British people and more females; the analysis possibly underestimated clonal diversity.

Trimming removed 1 base at V and 4 bases at J, with 5 bases between. The CDR3 consists of 12 residues. Looked up from germline, CDR1 is SGHRS and CDR2 is YFSETQ. Worth noting for this clone: What it binds is unknown.

Sample: peripheral blood, taken 28 days after the second AZD1222 dose. The rearrangement joins TRBV5-1 to TRBJ2-5; D is undetermined. The receptor's source is an adult who received the AZD1222 COVID-19 vaccine. The CDR3 nucleotides read TGCGCCAGCAGCTTGCGCGGAGAGACCCAGTACTTC. It is translated as CASSLRGETQYF.